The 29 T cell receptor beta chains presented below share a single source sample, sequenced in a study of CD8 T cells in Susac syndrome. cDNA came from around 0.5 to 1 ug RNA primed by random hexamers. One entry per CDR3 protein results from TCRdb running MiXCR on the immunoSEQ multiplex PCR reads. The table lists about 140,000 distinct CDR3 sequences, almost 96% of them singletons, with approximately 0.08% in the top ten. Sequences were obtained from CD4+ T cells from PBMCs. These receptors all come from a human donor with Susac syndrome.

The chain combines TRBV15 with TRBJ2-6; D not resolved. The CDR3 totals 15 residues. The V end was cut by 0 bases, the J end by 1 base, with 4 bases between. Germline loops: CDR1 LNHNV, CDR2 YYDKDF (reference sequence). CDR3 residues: CATSREGSGANVLTF. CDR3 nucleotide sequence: TGTGCCACCAGCAGAGAGGGGTCTGGGGCCAACGTCCTGACTTTC.

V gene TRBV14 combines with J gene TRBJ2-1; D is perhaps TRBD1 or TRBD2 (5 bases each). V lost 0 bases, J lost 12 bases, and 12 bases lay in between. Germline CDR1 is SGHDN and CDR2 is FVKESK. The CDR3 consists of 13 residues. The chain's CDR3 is CASSQDMRGRQFF. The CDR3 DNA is TGTGCCAGCAGCCAAGATATGAGGGGTCGGCAGTTCTTC.

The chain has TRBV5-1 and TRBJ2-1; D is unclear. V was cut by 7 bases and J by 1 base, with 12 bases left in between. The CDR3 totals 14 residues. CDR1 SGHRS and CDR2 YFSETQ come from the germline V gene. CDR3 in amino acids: CASHRLGSYNEQFF. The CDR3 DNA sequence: TGCGCCAGCCACCGTTTAGGGTCCTACAATGAGCAGTTCTTC.

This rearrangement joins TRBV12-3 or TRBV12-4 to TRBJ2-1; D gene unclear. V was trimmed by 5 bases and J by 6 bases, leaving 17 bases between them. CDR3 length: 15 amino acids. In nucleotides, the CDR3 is TGTGCCAGCAGTCCAGGTCGAAATCTGGGCAATGAGCAGTTCTTC. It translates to CASSPGRNLGNEQFF.

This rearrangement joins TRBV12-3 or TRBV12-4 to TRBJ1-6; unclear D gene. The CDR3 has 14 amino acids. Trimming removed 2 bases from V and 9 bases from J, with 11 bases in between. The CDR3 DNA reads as TGTGCCAGCAGTTTATCCGGACGTAGTTCACCCCTCCACTTT. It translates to CASSLSGRSSPLHF.

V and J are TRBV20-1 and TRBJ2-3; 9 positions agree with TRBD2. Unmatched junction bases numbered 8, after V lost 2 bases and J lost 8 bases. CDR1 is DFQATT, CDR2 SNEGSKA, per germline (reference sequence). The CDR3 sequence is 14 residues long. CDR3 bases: TGCAGTGCTAGAATAGCGGGAGAGAAGGGTACGCAGTATTTT. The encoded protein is CSARIAGEKGTQYF.

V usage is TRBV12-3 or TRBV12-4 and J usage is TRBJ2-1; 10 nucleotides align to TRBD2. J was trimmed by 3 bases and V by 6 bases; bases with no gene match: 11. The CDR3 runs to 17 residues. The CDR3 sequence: CASSSSVLAGFYNEQFF. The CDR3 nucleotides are TGTGCCAGCAGCTCCTCAGTACTAGCGGGGTTCTACAATGAGCAGTTCTTC.

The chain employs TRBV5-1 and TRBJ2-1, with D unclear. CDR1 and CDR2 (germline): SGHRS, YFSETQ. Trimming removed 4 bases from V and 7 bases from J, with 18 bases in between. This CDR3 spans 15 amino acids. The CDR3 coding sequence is TGCGCCAGCAGCAAAATACCGGGCCCCAATAATGAGCAGTTCTTC. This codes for CASSKIPGPNNEQFF.

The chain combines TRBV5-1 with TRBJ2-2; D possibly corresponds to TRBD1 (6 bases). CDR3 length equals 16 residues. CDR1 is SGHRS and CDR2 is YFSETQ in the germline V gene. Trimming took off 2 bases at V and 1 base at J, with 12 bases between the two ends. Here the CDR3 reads CASSFSGHMNTGELFF. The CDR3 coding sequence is TGCGCCAGCAGCTTCTCGGGACATATGAACACCGGGGAGCTGTTTTTT.

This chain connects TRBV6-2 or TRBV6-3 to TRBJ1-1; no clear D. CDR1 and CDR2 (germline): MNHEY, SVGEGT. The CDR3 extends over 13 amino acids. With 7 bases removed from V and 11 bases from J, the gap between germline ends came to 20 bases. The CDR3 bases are TGTGCCAGCACCGACTCCGGGTCAATTCCGGCTTTCTTT. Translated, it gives CASTDSGSIPAFF.

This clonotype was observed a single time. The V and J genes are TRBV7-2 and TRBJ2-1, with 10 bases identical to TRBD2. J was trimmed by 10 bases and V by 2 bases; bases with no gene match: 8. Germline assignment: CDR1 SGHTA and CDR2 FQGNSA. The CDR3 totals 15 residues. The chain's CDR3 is CASSLSSGGQSEQFF. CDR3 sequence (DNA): TGTGCCAGCAGCTTAAGTAGCGGGGGGCAGAGCGAGCAGTTCTTC.

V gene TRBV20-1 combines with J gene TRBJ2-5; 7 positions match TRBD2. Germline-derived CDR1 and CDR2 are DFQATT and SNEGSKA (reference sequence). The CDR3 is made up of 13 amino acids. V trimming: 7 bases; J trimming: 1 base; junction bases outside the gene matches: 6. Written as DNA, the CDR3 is TGCAGTGGGATGTCGGGGGGCCAAGAGACCCAGTACTTC. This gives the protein CSGMSGGQETQYF.

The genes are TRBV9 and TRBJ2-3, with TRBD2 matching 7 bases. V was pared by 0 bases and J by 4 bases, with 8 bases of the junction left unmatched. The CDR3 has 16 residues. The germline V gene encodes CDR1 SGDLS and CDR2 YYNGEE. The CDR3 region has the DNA TGTGCCAGCAGCGTAGGGGGCGGGGGAGGTCCAGATACGCAGTATTTT. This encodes CASSVGGGGGPDTQYF.

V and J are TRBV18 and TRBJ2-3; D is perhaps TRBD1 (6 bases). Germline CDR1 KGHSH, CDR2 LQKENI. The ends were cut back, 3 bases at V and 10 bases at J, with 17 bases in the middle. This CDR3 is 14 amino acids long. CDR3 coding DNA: TGTGCCAGCTCACCTGGACAGACGAGATACGCGCAGTATTTT. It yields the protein CASSPGQTRYAQYF.

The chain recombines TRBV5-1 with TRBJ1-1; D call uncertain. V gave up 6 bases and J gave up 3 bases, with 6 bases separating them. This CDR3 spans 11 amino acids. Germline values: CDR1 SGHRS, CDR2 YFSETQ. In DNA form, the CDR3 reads TGCGCCAGCACCTATGACACTGAAGCTTTCTTT. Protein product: CASTYDTEAFF.

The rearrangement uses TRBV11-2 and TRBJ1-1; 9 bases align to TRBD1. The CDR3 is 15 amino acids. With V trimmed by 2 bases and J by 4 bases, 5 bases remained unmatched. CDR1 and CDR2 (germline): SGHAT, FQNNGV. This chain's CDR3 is CASSLIQGAGTEAFF. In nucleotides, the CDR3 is TGTGCCAGCAGCTTAATACAGGGGGCAGGCACTGAAGCTTTCTTT.

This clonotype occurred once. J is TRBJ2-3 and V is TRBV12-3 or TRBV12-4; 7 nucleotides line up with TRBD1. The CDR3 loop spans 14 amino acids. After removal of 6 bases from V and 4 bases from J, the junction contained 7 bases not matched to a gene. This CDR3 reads CASRLRQGADTQYF. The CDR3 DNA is TGTGCCAGCAGGCTTAGACAGGGCGCAGATACGCAGTATTTT.

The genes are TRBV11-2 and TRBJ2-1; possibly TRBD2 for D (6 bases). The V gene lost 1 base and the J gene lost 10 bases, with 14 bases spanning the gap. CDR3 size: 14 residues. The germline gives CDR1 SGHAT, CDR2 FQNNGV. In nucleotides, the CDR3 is TGTGCCAGCAGCTTAGGGCACGGGACTCAGGAGCAGTTCTTC. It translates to CASSLGHGTQEQFF.

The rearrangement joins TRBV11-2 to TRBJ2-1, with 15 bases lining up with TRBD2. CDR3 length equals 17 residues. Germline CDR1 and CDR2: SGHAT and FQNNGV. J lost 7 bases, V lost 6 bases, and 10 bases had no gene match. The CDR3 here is CASSNKRTSGRVNEQFF. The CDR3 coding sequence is TGTGCCAGCAGTAATAAAAGGACTAGCGGGAGGGTAAATGAGCAGTTCTTC. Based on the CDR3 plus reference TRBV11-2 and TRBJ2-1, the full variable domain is EAGVAQSPRYKIIEKRQSVAFWCNPISGHATLYWYQQILGQGPKLLIQFQNNGVVDDSQLPKDRFSAERLKGVDSTLKIQPAKLEDSAVYLCASSNKRTSGRVNEQFFGPGTRLTVL.

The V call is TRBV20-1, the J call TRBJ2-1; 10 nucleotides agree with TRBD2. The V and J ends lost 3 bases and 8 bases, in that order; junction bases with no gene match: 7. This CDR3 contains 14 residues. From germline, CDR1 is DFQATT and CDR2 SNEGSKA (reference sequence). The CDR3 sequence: CSARASGRWDEQFF. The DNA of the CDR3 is TGCAGTGCTAGGGCTAGCGGGAGATGGGATGAGCAGTTCTTC.

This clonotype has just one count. CDR3 nucleotide sequence: TGCAGTGCTCTCGGGCCCACTCACTACTTC. Protein product: CSALGPTHYF. V gene TRBV20-1 combines with J gene TRBJ2-5, with D uncertain. Deletions cut 5 bases from V and 14 bases from J, with 15 bases between. Per germline, CDR1 DFQATT and CDR2 SNEGSKA (reference sequence). This CDR3 is 10 amino acids long.

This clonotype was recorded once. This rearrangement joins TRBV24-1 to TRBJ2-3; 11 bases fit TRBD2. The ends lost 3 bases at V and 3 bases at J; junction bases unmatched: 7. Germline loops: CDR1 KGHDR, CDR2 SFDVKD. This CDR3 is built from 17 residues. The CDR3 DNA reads TGTGCCACCAGTGATCAAACTAGCGGGAGTTTTACAGATACGCAGTATTTT. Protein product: CATSDQTSGSFTDTQYF.

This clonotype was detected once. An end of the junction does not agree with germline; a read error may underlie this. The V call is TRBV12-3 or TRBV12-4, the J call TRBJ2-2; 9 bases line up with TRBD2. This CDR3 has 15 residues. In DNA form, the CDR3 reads TGTGCCAGCAGTGTAGCGGGGGCAACGGGCGGGGAGCTGTTTTTT. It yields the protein CASSVAGATGGELFF.

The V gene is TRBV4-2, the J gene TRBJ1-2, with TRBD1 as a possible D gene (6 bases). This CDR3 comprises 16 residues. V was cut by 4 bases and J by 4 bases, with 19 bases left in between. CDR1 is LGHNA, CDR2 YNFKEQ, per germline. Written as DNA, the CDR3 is TGTGCCAGCAGCCCAGGGGTGGCGCGGGACCTCTATGGCTACACCTTC. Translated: CASSPGVARDLYGYTF.

The CDR3 DNA reads as TGTGCCACCAGCAGAACAAACAGGACTAGCGGGGCGCGGGGGCAGTTCTTC. Protein sequence: CATSRTNRTSGARGQFF. The chain combines TRBV15 with TRBJ2-1; 12 positions match TRBD2. Germline V lookup: CDR1 LNHNV, CDR2 YYDKDF (reference sequence). Trimming at V came to 2 bases and at J to 12 bases, leaving 14 bases not matched to a gene. The CDR3 runs to 17 residues.

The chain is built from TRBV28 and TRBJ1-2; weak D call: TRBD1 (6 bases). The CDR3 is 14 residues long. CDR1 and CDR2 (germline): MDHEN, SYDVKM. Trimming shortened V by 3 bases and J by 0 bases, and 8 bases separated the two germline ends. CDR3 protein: CASSFGQTNYGYTF. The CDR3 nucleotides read TGTGCCAGCAGTTTCGGACAGACTAACTATGGCTACACCTTC.

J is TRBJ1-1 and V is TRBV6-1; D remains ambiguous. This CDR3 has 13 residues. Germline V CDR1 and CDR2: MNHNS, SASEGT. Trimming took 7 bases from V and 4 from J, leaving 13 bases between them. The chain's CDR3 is CASNLHGFTEAFF. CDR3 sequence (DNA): TGTGCCAGCAACCTGCACGGGTTCACTGAAGCTTTCTTT.

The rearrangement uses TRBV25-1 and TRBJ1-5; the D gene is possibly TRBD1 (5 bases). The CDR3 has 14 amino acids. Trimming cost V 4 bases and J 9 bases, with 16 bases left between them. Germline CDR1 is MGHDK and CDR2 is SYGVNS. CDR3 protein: CASSGTGGAGPQHF. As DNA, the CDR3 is TGTGCCAGCAGTGGGACCGGAGGGGCTGGGCCCCAGCATTTT.

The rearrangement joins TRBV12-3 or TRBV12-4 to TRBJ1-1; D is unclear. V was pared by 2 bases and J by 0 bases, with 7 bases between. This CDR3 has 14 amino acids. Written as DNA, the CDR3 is TGTGCCAGCAGTTTAAGCGGGGTGAACACTGAAGCTTTCTTT. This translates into CASSLSGVNTEAFF.